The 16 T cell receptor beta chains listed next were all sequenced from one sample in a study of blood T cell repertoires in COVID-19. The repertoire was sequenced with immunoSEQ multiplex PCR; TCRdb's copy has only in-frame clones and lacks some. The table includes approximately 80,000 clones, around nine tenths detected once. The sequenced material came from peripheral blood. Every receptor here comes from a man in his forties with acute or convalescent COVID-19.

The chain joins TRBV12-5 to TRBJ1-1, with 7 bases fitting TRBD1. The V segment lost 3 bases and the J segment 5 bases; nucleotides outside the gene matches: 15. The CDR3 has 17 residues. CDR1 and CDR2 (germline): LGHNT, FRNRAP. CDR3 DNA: TGTGCTAGTGGTTTTTCCACCGACAGGGCCGGCGGGACTGAAGCTTTCTTT. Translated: CASGFSTDRAGGTEAFF.

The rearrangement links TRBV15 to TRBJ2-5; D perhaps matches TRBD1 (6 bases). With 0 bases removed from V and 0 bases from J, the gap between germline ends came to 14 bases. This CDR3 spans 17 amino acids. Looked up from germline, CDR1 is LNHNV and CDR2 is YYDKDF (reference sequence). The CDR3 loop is CATSRDQGTAHQETQYF. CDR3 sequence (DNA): TGTGCCACCAGCAGAGATCAGGGGACGGCACACCAAGAGACCCAGTACTTC.

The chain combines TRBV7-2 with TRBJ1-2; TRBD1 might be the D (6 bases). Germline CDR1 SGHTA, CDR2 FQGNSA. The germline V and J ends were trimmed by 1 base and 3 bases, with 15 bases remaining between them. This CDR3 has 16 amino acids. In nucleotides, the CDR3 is TGTGCCAGCAGCTTAGGGGAACAGGGAAAGTACTATGGCTACACCTTC. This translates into CASSLGEQGKYYGYTF.

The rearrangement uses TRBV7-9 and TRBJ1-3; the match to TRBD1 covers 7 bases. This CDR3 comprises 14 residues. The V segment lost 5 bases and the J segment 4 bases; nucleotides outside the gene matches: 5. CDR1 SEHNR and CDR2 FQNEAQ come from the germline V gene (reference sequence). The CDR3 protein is CASSPTGTGNTIYF. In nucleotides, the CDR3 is TGTGCCAGCAGCCCGACAGGGACGGGAAACACCATATATTTT.

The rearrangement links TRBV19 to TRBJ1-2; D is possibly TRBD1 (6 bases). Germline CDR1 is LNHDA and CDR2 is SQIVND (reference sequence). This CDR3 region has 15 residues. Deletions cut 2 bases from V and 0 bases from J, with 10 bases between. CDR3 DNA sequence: TGTGCCAGTAGTATATCCGGGACAACTAACTATGGCTACACCTTC. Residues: CASSISGTTNYGYTF.

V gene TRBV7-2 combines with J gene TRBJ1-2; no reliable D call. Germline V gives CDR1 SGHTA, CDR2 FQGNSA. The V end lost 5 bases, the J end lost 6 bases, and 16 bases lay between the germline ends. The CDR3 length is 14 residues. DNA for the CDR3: TGTGCCAGCAGCCGTCCCTTCCGGGGAGATGGCTACACCTTC. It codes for CASSRPFRGDGYTF.

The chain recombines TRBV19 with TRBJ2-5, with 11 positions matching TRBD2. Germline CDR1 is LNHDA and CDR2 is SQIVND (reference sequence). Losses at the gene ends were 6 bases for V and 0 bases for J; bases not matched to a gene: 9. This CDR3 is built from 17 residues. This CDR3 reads CASSHGAGLADQETQYF. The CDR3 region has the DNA TGTGCCAGTAGCCACGGCGCGGGACTAGCGGACCAAGAGACCCAGTACTTC.

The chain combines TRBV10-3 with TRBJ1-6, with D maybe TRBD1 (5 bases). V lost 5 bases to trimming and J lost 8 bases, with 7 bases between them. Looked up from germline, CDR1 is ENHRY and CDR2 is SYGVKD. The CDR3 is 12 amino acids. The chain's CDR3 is CAISLGDSPLHF. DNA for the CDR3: TGTGCCATCAGTCTAGGGGATTCACCCCTCCACTTT.

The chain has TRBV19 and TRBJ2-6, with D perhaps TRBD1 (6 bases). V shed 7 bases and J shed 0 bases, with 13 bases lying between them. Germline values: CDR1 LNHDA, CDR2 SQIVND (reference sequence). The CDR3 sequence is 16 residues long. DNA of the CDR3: TGTGCCAGTACCCCGGACAGAATCTCTGGGGCCAACGTCCTGACTTTC. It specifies CASTPDRISGANVLTF.

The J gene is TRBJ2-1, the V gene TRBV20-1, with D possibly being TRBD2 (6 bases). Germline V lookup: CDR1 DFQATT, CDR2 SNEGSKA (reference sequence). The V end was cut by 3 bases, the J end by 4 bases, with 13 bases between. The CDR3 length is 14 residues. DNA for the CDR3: TGCAGTGCTAGTAGCCCCGGAGGGTACAATGAGCAGTTCTTC. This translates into CSASSPGGYNEQFF.

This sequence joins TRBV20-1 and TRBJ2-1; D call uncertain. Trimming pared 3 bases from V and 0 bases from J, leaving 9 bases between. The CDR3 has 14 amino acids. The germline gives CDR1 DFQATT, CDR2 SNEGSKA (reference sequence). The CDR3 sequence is CSASKLSSYNEQFF. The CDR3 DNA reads TGCAGTGCTAGTAAACTAAGCTCCTACAATGAGCAGTTCTTC.

The CDR3 reads CASSLGAGTAYEQYF. The CDR3 DNA sequence: TGTGCCAGCAGCTTAGGGGCCGGGACAGCCTACGAGCAGTACTTC. The chain is built from TRBV11-2 and TRBJ2-7, with 7 nucleotides matching TRBD1. CDR1 and CDR2 from the germline V gene are SGHAT and FQNNGV. The CDR3 extends over 15 amino acids. V gave up 1 base and J gave up 2 bases; unmatched junction bases: 5. Full variable domain (rest looked up from reference TRBV11-2 and TRBJ2-7): EAGVAQSPRYKIIEKRQSVAFWCNPISGHATLYWYQQILGQGPKLLIQFQNNGVVDDSQLPKDRFSAERLKGVDSTLKIQPAKLEDSAVYLCASSLGAGTAYEQYFGPGTRLTVT.

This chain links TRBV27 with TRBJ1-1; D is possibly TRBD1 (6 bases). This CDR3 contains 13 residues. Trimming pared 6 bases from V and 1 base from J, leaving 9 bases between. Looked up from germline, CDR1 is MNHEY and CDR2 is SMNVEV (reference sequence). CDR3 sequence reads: CASSGQTNTEAFF. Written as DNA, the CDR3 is TGTGCCAGCAGCGGACAGACGAACACTGAAGCTTTCTTT.

The DNA of the CDR3 is TGTGCCAGCAGTGAATTGGCTAGCGGGGGCACAGATACGCAGTATTTT. Residues: CASSELASGGTDTQYF. This chain joins TRBV25-1 and TRBJ2-3; 9 bases agree with TRBD2. The CDR3 sequence is 16 residues long. The V and J ends lost 1 base and 1 base, in that order; junction bases with no gene match: 3. CDR1 MGHDK and CDR2 SYGVNS come from the germline V gene.

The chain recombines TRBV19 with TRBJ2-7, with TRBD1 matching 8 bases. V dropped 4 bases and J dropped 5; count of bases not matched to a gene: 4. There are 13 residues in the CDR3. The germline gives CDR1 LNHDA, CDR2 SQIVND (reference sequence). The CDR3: CASSTTGENEQYF. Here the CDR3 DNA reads TGTGCCAGTAGTACGACAGGGGAAAACGAGCAGTACTTC.

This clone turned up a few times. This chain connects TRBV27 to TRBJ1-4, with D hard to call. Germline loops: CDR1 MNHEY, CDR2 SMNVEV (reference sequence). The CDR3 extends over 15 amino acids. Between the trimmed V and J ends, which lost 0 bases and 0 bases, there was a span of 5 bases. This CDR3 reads CASSLSRATNEKLFF. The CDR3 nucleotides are TGTGCCAGCAGTTTATCGAGAGCAACTAATGAAAAACTGTTTTTT.